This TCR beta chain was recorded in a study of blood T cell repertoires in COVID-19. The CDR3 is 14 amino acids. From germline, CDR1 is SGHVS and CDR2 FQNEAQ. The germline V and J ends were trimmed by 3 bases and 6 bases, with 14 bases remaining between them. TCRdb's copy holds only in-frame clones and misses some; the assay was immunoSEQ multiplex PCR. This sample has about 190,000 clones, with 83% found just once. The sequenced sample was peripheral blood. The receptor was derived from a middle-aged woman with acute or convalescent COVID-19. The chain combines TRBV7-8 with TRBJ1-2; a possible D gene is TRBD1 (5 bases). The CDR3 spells CASSFSGGGNGYTF. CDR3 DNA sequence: TGTGCCAGCAGCTTTAGTGGCGGGGGGAATGGCTACACCTTC.